This is a list of T cell receptor beta chains from one sample in a study of early T cells in non-severe SARS-CoV-2 infection. Each CDR3 protein gets one entry after TCRdb re-called the 5' RACE reads with MiXCR. The sample shows 45,000 to 75,000 distinct CDR3 sequences, 8.5% to 10% of them seen only once. The specimen sequenced was whole blood. These receptors came from an adult who was a healthcare worker with PCR-confirmed SARS-CoV-2 infection or an uninfected control (not recorded which). Both conserved end residues are part of each CDR3. A D gene is named only where the DNA matches it firmly. Not every row has a clone size; where given, it reads once, few, many or a size class.

v_call	d_call	j_call	clone_size	cdr3_aa	cdr3_nt
TRBV28	NA	TRBJ2-7	many	CASNPRGAKQYF	TGTGCCAGCAACCCCAGGGGGGCCAAGCAGTACTTC
TRBV5-1	NA	TRBJ2-1	NA	CASSISASEQFF	TGCGCCAGCAGCATCTCCGCGAGTGAGCAGTTCTTC
TRBV28	NA	TRBJ1-1	few	CASREGWNTEAFF	TGTGCCAGCAGGGAGGGGTGGAACACTGAAGCTTTCTTT
TRBV4-1	TRBD2	TRBJ2-3	many	CASSQDDGGRAFGTDTQYF	TGCGCCAGCAGCCAAGATGATGGCGGGAGGGCCTTCGGCACAGATACGCAGTATTTT
TRBV7-6	TRBD2	TRBJ2-3	many	CASSFTSGSLDTQYF	TGTGCCAGCAGCTTCACTAGCGGGAGTTTGGATACGCAGTATTTT
TRBV5-4	NA	TRBJ2-1	few	CASSGAPDSSYNEQFF	TGTGCCAGCAGCGGGGCTCCGGACAGCTCCTACAATGAGCAGTTCTTC
TRBV29-1	NA	TRBJ2-2	once	CSVEKGPGRTGELFF	TGCAGCGTTGAAAAGGGACCGGGACGTACCGGGGAGCTGTTTTTT
TRBV28	NA	TRBJ2-3	NA	CASSPVGQGGTDTQYF	TGTGCCAGCAGCCCCGTAGGGCAGGGAGGCACAGATACGCAGTATTTT
TRBV30	NA	TRBJ2-1	NA	CAWSQSGDRKFF	TGTGCCTGGAGTCAGTCGGGGGACAGAAAGTTCTTC
TRBV5-1	NA	TRBJ2-7	NA	CASSSGSSGYYEQYF	TGCGCCAGCAGCTCCGGGAGCAGCGGGTACTACGAGCAGTACTTC
TRBV29-1	NA	TRBJ1-1	many	CSVERQQNTEAFF	TGCAGCGTTGAGCGGCAACAGAACACTGAAGCTTTCTTT
TRBV4-1	NA	TRBJ1-6	few	CASSQDGAAGDSPLHF	TGCGCCAGCAGCCAAGATGGAGCCGCGGGCGATTCACCCCTCCACTTT
TRBV11-1	TRBD2	TRBJ2-7	many	CASSQGLAESSYEQYF	TGTGCCAGCAGCCAAGGACTAGCAGAGAGCTCCTACGAGCAGTACTTC
TRBV7-3	NA	TRBJ1-1	many	CASSLTGGSRQNTEAFF	TGTGCCAGCAGCTTAACAGGGGGTTCAAGGCAGAACACTGAAGCTTTCTTT
TRBV11-1	NA	TRBJ1-1	many	CASSLPDRDEAFF	TGTGCCAGCAGCCTCCCGGACCGAGATGAAGCTTTCTTT
TRBV29-1	NA	TRBJ2-2	many	CSVRDTGELFF	TGCAGCGTAAGAGACACCGGGGAGCTGTTTTTT
TRBV27	TRBD2	TRBJ2-7	many	CASSSSGVSYEQYF	TGTGCCAGCAGTTCTAGCGGGGTCTCCTACGAGCAGTACTTC